This T cell receptor (beta chain) was identified in a study of blood T cell repertoires in COVID-19 (TCRdb year 2020). Context from the whole study: Samples covering the acute and convalescent phases of COVID-19 were provided by collaborators in the United States, Italy and Spain. Where available, HLA class I and class II types were obtained from metadata supplied by the sample provider rather than from assay-based typing. Deeply sampled blood TCRbeta repertoires from subjects exposed to, actively infected with, or recovered from COVID-19 were included in the dataset. The repertoires were released in a freely available public database intended as a resource for research on the immune response to SARS-CoV-2. The material from the prospective study consisted of cDNA or gDNA derived from T cells, B-cell-depleted T cells, or PBMCs. Samples came from the ongoing ImmuneRACE study (first 160 participants) plus 1,254 subjects from 6 global collaborators. A de-identified subject ID, COVID-19 status, age in years and sex were almost always included in the sample metadata. General conclusions and limits of the study: Clinical and demographic metadata were provided uncurated, with the amount varying by source and participant.

Note on this clone: Its target antigen remains unknown. It has no much larger one-base neighbor in the sample; base qualities were not kept.

CDR1 and CDR2, looked up from the germline V gene (reference sequence), are SGHNT and YYREEE. Trimming takes 4 bases off V and 1 base off J; junction bases not matched to a gene: 9. The CDR3 runs 16 residues from the cysteine to the phenylalanine. Only the CDR3 region is kept as DNA, spanning 48 bases read in frame from base 1. Whole blood was collected in K2EDTA tubes by collaborating institutions according to the institutions' own protocols. For TCRbeta analysis, collaborator samples were shipped as frozen whole blood, as isolated PBMCs, or as DNA extracted from either sample type. The immunoSEQ Assay, a bias-controlled multiplex PCR, was used to amplify TCRbeta CDR3 regions from genomic DNA. As for the authors' bioinformatics: Within the assay, amplification of reference gene primers was used to estimate how many nucleated cells each sample contained. Sequence reads were collapsed and filtered to measure the absolute abundance of every unique TCRbeta CDR3 rearrangement. For each sample, productive Simpson clonality was calculated by taking the square root of Simpson's diversity index across productive rearrangements. TCRdb limited this immuneACCESS table to in-frame rearrangements with V and J called. A share of clones is missing; checked studies link under half to unresolved V genes, and the rest is unexplained. From that table come the V and J calls and clone size; the DNA was used to work out D and trimming. Within this sample are 60,000 to 85,000 clones, with roughly 70% of them counted one time only. The ten largest clones represent around 2.6% of the sample.

This receptor chain uses TRBV5-4 and TRBJ1-1; 8 of the junction bases match TRBD1. The receptor comes from a human donor with acute or convalescent COVID-19. The donor label of this sample is uncertain. The source material was peripheral blood. The nucleotide sequence reads as follows: TGTGCCAGCAGCCCCACCCGACAGGGGAGGAACACTGAAGCTTTCTTT. Translated, this is CASSPTRQGRNTEAFF.